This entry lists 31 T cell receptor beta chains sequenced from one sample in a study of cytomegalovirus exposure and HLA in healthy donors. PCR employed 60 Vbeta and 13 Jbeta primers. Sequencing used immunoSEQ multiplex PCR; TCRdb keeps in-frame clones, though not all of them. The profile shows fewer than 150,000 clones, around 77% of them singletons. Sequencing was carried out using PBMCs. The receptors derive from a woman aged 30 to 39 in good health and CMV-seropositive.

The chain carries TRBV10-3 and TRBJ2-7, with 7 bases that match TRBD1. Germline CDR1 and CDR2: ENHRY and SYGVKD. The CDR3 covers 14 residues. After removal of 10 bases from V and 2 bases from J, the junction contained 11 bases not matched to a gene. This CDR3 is CATDSTGRTYEQYF. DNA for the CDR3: TGTGCCACCGATTCGACAGGGCGGACCTACGAGCAGTACTTC.

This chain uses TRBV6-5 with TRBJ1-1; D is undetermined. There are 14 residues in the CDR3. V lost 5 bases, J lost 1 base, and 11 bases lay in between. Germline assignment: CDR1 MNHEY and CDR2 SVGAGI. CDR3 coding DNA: TGTGCCAGCAGTCTAAGACTGGAGAACACTGAAGCTTTCTTT. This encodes CASSLRLENTEAFF.

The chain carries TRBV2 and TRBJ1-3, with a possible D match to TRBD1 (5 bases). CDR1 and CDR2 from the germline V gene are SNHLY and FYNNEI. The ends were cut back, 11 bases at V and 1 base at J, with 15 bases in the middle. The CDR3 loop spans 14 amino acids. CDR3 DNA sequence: TGTGCCCGAGGCGAGTCAGGGTCTGGAAACACCATATATTTT. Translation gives CARGESGSGNTIYF.

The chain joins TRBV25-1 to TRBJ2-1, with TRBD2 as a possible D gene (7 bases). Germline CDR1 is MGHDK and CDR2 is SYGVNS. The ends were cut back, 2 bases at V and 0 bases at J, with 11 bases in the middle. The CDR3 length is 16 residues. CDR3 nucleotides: TGTGCCAGCAGTGAAAAAGCGGGACACTCCTACAATGAGCAGTTCTTC. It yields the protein CASSEKAGHSYNEQFF.

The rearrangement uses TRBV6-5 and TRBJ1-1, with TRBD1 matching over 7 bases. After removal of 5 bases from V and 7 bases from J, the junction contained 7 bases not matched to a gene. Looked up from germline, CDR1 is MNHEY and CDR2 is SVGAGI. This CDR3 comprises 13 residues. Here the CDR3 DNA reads TGTGCCAGCAGTACCCCGGACAGGCATGAAGCTTTCTTT. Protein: CASSTPDRHEAFF.

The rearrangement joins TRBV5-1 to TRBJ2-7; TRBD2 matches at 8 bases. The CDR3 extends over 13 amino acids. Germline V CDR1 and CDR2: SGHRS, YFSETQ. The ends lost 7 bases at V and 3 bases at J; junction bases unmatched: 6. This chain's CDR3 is CASRVSGSYEQYF. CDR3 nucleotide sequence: TGCGCCAGCCGGGTGAGCGGGAGCTACGAGCAGTACTTC.

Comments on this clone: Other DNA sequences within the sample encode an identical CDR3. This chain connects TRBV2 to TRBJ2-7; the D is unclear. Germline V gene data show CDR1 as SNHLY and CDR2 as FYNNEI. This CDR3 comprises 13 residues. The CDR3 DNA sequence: TGTGTCTGCAAGGAGAAGACGGCATACGAGCAGTACTTC. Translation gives CVCKEKTAYEQYF. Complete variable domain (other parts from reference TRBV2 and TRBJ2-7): EPEVTQTPSHQVTQMGQEVILRCVPISNHLYFYWYRQILGQKVEFLVSFYNNEISEKSEIFDDQFSVERPDGSNFTLKIRSTKLEDSAMYFCVCKEKTAYEQYFGPGTRLTVT.

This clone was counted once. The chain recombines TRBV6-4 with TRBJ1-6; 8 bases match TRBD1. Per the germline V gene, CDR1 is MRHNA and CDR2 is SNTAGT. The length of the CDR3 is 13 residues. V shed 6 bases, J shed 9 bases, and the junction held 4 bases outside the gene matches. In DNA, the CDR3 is TGTGCCAGCAGCAGGGGGCAGGGTTCACCCCTCCACTTT. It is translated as CASSRGQGSPLHF.

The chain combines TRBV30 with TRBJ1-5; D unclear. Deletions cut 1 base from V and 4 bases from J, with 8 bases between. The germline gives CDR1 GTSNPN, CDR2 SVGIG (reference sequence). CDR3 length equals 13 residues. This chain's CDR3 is CAWSDTGNQPQHF. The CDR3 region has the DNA TGTGCCTGGAGTGATACCGGGAATCAGCCCCAGCATTTT.

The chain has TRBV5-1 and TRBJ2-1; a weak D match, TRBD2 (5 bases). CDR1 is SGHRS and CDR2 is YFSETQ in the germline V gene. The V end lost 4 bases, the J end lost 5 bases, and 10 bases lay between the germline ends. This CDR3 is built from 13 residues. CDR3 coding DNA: TGCGCCAGCAGCGACGCCGGGAACAATGAGCAGTTCTTC. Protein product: CASSDAGNNEQFF. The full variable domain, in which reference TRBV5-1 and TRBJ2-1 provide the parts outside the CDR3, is KAGVTQTPRYLIKTRGQQVTLSCSPISGHRSVSWYQQTPGQGLQFLFEYFSETQRNKGNFPGRFSGRQFSNSRSEMNVSTLELGDSALYLCASSDAGNNEQFFGPGTRLTVL.

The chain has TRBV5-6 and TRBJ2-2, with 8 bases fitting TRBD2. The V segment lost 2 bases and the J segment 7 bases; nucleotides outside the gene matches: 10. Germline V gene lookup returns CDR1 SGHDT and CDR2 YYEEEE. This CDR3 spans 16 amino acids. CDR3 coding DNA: TGTGCCAGCAGCTTAACTGGGAGACTAGCGTACGGGGAGCTGTTTTTT. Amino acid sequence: CASSLTGRLAYGELFF.

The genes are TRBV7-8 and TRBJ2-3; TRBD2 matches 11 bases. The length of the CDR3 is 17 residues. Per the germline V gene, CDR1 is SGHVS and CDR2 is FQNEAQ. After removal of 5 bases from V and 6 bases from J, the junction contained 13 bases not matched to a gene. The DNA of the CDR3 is TGTGCCAGCAGCCTCTACATAGCGGGAGGGCCCACGGATACGCAGTATTTT. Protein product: CASSLYIAGGPTDTQYF.

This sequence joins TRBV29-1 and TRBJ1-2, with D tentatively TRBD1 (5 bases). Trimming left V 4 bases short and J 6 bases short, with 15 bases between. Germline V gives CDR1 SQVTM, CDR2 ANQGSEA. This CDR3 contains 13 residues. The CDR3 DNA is TGCAGCGTTGCCTGGGCGGGGGGAGATGGCTACACCTTC. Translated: CSVAWAGGDGYTF.

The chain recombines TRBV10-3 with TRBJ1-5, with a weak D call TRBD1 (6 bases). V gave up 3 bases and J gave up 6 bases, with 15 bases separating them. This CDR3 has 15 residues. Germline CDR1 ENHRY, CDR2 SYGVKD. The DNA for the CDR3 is TGTGCCATCAGTGAATTCGTGGGGGCTAGTCAGCCCCAGCATTTT. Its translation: CAISEFVGASQPQHF.

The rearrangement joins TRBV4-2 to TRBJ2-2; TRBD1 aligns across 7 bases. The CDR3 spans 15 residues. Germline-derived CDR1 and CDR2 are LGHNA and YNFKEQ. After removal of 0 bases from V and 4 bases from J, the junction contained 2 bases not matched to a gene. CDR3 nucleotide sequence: TGTGCCAGCAGCCAAGAGGGACAGTTCACCGGGGAGCTGTTTTTT. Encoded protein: CASSQEGQFTGELFF.

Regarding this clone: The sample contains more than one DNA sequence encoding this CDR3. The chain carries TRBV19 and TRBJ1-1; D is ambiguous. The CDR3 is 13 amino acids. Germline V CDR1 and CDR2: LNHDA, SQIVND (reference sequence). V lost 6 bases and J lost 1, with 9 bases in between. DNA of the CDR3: TGTGCCAGTAGGCCCCGGGGGAACACTGAAGCTTTCTTT. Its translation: CASRPRGNTEAFF.

The CDR3, as DNA: TGTGCCAGCAGTAAGACAGGGGAAAATGAAAAACTGTTTTTT. Encoded protein: CASSKTGENEKLFF. The chain joins TRBV6-1 to TRBJ1-4, with 8 bases fitting TRBD1. CDR3 size: 14 residues. Germline-derived CDR1 and CDR2 are MNHNS and SASEGT. V lost 5 bases to trimming and J lost 5 bases; unmatched junction nucleotides: 4.

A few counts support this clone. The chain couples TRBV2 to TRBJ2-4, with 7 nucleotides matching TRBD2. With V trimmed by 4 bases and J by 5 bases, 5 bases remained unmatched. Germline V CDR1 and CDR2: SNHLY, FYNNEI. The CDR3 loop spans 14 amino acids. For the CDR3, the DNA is TGTGCCAGCAGTGGGGGTCTAGCGGAAAACATTCAGTACTTC. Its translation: CASSGGLAENIQYF.

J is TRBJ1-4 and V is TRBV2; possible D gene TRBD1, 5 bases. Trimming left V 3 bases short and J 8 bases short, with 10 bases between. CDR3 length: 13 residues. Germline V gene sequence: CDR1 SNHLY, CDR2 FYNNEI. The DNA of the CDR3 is TGTGCCAGCAGTGAGCTGACAGACGAAAAACTGTTTTTT. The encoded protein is CASSELTDEKLFF.

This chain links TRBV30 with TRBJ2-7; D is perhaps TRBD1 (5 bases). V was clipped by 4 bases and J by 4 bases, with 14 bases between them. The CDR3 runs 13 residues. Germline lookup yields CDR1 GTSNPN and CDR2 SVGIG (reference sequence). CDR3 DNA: TGTGCCTGGAAGGGGTTTTTGCAGTACGAGCAGTACTTC. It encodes CAWKGFLQYEQYF. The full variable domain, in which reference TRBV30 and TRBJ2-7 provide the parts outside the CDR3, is SQTIHQWPATLVQPVGSPLSLECTVEGTSNPNLYWYRQAAGRGLQLLFYSVGIGQISSEVPQNLSASRPQDRQFILSSKKLLLSDSGFYLCAWKGFLQYEQYFGPGTRLTVT.

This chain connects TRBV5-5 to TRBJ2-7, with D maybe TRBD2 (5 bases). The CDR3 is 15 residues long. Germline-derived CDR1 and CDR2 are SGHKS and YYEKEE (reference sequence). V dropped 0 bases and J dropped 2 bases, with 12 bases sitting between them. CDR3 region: CASSLANGNAYEQYF. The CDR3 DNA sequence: TGTGCCAGCAGCTTGGCCAACGGGAATGCCTACGAGCAGTACTTC.

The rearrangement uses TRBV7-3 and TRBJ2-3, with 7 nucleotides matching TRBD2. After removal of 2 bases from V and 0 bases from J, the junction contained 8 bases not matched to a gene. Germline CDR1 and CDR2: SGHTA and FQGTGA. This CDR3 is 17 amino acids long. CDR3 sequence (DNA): TGTGCCAGCAGCTTAGGGGGGGGACCCACTAGCACAGATACGCAGTATTTT. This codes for CASSLGGGPTSTDTQYF.

Written as DNA, the CDR3 is TGTGCCAGCAGCTTCCGCCCTGGAGACACCGGGGAGCTGTTTTTT. Translation: CASSFRPGDTGELFF. The V call is TRBV5-4, the J call TRBJ2-2; no definite D call. The CDR3 runs to 15 residues. V lost 2 bases, J lost 3 bases, and 11 bases lay in between. Germline CDR1 reads SGHNT; CDR2 reads YYREEE (reference sequence).

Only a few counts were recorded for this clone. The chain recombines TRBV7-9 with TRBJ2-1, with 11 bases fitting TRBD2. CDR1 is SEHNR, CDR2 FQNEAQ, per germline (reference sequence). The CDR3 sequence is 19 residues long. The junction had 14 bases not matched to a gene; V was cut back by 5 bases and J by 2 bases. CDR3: CASSPETGLAGGTYNEQFF. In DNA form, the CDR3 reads TGTGCCAGCAGCCCCGAGACCGGACTAGCGGGCGGCACCTACAATGAGCAGTTCTTC.

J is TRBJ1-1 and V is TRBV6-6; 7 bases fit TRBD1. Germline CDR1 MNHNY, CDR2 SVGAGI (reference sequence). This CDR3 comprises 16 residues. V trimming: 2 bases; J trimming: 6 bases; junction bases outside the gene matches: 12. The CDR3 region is CASSYRQGERLAEAFF. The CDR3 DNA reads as TGTGCCAGCAGTTACAGGCAGGGGGAGAGGCTGGCTGAAGCTTTCTTT.

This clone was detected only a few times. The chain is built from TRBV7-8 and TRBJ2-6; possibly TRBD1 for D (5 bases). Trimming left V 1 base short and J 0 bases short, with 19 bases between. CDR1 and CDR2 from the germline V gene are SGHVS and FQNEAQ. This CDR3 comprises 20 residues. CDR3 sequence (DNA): TGTGCCAGCAGCTTAGAGGGTAACAGGAGATCCTTCTCTGGGGCCAACGTCCTGACTTTC. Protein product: CASSLEGNRRSFSGANVLTF.

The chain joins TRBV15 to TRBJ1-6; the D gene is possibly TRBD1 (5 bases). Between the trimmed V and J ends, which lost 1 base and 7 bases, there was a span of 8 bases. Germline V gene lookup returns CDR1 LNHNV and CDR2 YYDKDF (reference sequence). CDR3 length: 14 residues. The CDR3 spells CATSRAAGNSPLHF. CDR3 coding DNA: TGTGCCACCAGCAGAGCAGCAGGGAATTCACCCCTCCACTTT.

The CDR3 reads CASSIRAGPNTEAFF. CDR3 nucleotide sequence: TGTGCCAGCAGTATCCGGGCAGGGCCGAACACTGAAGCTTTCTTT. The chain uses TRBV27 and TRBJ1-1, with a possible D match to TRBD1 (5 bases). The CDR3 is made up of 15 amino acids. Germline values: CDR1 MNHEY, CDR2 SMNVEV (reference sequence). Trimming left V 5 bases short and J 1 base short, with 14 bases between.

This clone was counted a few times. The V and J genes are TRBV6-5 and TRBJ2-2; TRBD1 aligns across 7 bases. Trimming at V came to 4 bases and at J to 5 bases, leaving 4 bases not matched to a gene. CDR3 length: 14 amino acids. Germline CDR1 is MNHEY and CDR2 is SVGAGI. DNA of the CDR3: TGTGCCAGCAGTTGGGACAGTGGAACCGGGGAGCTGTTTTTT. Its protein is CASSWDSGTGELFF.

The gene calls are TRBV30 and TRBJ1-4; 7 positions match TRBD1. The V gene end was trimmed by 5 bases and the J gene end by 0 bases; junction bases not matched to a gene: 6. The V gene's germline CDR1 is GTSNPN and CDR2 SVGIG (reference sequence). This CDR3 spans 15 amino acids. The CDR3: CAWEQGTATNEKLFF. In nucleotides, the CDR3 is TGTGCCTGGGAACAGGGGACCGCAACTAATGAAAAACTGTTTTTT.

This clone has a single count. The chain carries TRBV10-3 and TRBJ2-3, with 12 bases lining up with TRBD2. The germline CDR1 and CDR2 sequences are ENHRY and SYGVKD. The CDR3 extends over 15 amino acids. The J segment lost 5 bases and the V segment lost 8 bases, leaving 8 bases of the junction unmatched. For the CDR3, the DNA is TGTGCCATCCGTTCACTAGCGGGAGGAGAAGATACGCAGTATTTT. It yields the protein CAIRSLAGGEDTQYF.